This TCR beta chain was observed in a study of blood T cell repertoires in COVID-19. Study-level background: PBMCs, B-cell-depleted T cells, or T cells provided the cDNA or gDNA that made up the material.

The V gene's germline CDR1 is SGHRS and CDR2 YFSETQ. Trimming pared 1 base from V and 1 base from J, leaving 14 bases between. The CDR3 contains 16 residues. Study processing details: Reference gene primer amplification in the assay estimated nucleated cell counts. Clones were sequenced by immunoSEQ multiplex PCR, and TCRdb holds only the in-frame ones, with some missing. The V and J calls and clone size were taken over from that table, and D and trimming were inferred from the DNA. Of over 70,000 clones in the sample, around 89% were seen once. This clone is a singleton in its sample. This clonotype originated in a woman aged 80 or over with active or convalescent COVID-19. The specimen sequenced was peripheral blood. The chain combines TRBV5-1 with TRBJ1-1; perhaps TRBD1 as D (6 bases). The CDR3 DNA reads TGCGCCAGCAGCTTGAGACAGGCCTCCGGGAACACTGAAGCTTTCTTT. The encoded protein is CASSLRQASGNTEAFF.